This TCR beta chain was profiled in a study of T cell changes during pregnancy in multiple sclerosis. Libraries were prepared by immunoSEQ multiplex PCR; TCRdb keeps only in-frame clonotypes and omits some of them. The top ten hold 3.5% to 4.5% of the sample, which has about 76,000 clones, over 85% seen once. V was cut by 6 bases and J by 5 bases, with 8 bases left in between. This CDR3 has 12 residues. The receptor's source is a female donor in good health, enrolled as a control in a pregnancy study. The sequenced sample was peripheral blood, obtained after pregnancy. V and J are TRBV23-1 and TRBJ1-5; D remains ambiguous. TRBV23-1 is annotated as an ORF whose role is uncertain. The CDR3 sequence is CASSRRDQPQHF. CDR3 nucleotides: TGCGCCAGCAGCAGACGGGATCAGCCCCAGCATTTT.